This TCR beta chain was captured in a study of T cell repertoires in cytomegalovirus infection. Whole-study context: Public TCR beta signatures indicated both CMV infection and matching HLA type. Findings and caveats of the study: Accumulated public TCR beta family frequency recognized individuals carrying CMV together with the relevant HLA. The ex vivo response was dominated by HLA-C-restricted CMV-specific TCR beta clonotypes.

Turning to this clonotype: Its specificity is unknown.

CDR3 length equals 16 residues. Trimming removed 0 bases from V and 4 bases from J, with 12 bases in between. CDR1 is KGHSH, CDR2 LQKENI, per germline. TCRdb fed the reads into MiXCR, producing one record per CDR3 protein. The sample has 290,000 or so distinct CDR3 sequences, about 26% seen once. The sequencing sample was made of PBMCs. The chain uses TRBV18 and TRBJ2-2; the D gene is possibly TRBD2 (6 bases). The source of this sequence is a human donor in good health (CMV status not recorded). Some clones in this sample may be carry-over from other donors' samples. The CDR3: CASSPPPGLTTGELFF. In nucleotides, the CDR3 is TGTGCCAGCTCACCACCTCCGGGACTCACCACCGGGGAGCTGTTTTTT.